The 13 T cell receptor beta chains below all came from one sample that was sequenced in a study of T cells and Merkel cell carcinoma outcomes. Data came from immunoSEQ multiplex PCR; TCRdb stores just in-frame clones and leaves some out. The sample shows roughly 1,900 clones, roughly 76% of them seen only once. What was sequenced was tumor tissue from Merkel cell carcinoma. The receptors stem from a human donor with Merkel cell carcinoma.

J is TRBJ2-7 and V is TRBV5-1; maybe TRBD2 (6 bases). Trimming removed 0 bases from V and 5 bases from J, with 15 bases in between. Germline V lookup: CDR1 SGHRS, CDR2 YFSETQ. The CDR3 runs 15 residues. The DNA for the CDR3 is TGCGCCAGCAGCTTGGCGTCCGGGACTTCCCACGAGCAGTACTTC. It encodes CASSLASGTSHEQYF.

As for this clone: This may come from a read error, since a much larger clone is one base off. V is TRBV18 and J is TRBJ1-5; 8 positions match TRBD1. The DNA matches TRBJ2-3 better at its end, which makes the J call doubtful. Germline assignment: CDR1 KGHSH and CDR2 LQKENI. The CDR3 sequence is 14 residues long. The CDR3 DNA is TGTGCCAGCTCACCTCAGGGGGCCGAACAGCCCCAGTATTTT. This encodes CASSPQGAEQPQYF.

Only one count was recorded for this clone. The V call is TRBV6-5, the J call TRBJ2-1, with D perhaps matching TRBD2 (7 bases). From germline, CDR1 is MNHEY and CDR2 SVGAGI. This CDR3 region has 12 residues. The chain's CDR3 is CASGGPYNEQFF. The DNA of the CDR3 is TGTGCTTCGGGGGGCCCCTACAATGAGCAGTTCTTC.

This clone was picked up a small number of times. The chain carries TRBV6-1 and TRBJ2-1, with TRBD2 identical over 10 bases. J lost 9 bases, V lost 6 bases, and 5 bases had no gene match. This CDR3 has 13 amino acids. CDR1 and CDR2 (germline): MNHNS, SASEGT. Here the CDR3 DNA reads TGTGCCAGCAGAGCGGGGGGGCTGAGTGAGCAGTTCTTC. This gives the protein CASRAGGLSEQFF.

The chain recombines TRBV2 with TRBJ1-5; TRBD1 might be the D (5 bases). V gave up 5 bases and J gave up 0 bases, with 11 bases separating them. The length of the CDR3 is 15 residues. Germline V gene data show CDR1 as SNHLY and CDR2 as FYNNEI. The CDR3 nucleotides read TGTGCCAGCAGTCCAACAGGACATAGCAATCAGCCCCAGCATTTT. This translates into CASSPTGHSNQPQHF.

The genes are TRBV5-1 and TRBJ2-1, with no clear D. Trimming pared 0 bases from V and 7 bases from J, leaving 5 bases between. The CDR3 consists of 12 residues. Germline V gene lookup returns CDR1 SGHRS and CDR2 YFSETQ. CDR3 DNA: TGCGCCAGCAGCTTGGACTATAATGAGCAGTTCTTC. It translates to CASSLDYNEQFF.

The genes are TRBV6-5 and TRBJ2-7; 7 bases are a match to TRBD2. V trimming: 8 bases; J trimming: 1 base; junction bases outside the gene matches: 8. Looked up from germline, CDR1 is MNHEY and CDR2 is SVGAGI. This CDR3 spans 14 amino acids. DNA for the CDR3: TGTGCCAGCGCCCAGGGTAGCGGGTCCTACGAGCAGTACTTC. Translation gives CASAQGSGSYEQYF.

J is TRBJ1-1 and V is TRBV10-2; D ambiguous. The V end lost 7 bases, the J end lost 3 bases, and 9 bases lay between the germline ends. This CDR3 has 12 amino acids. CDR1 and CDR2 (germline): WSHSY, SAAADI. CDR3 protein: CASTETDTEAFF. Written as DNA, the CDR3 is TGCGCCAGCACCGAAACAGACACTGAAGCTTTCTTT.

The chain joins TRBV30 to TRBJ2-1; no definite D call. V shed 3 bases and J shed 4 bases, with 7 bases lying between them. CDR1 and CDR2 (germline): GTSNPN, SVGIG (reference sequence). This CDR3 is built from 12 residues. The CDR3 here is CAWRQLYNEQFF. In DNA form, the CDR3 reads TGTGCCTGGAGACAGCTGTACAATGAGCAGTTCTTC.

This sequence joins TRBV18 and TRBJ1-1; the D is unclear. Germline loops: CDR1 KGHSH, CDR2 LQKENI. CDR3 size: 11 residues. Trimming removed 2 bases from V and 4 bases from J, with 2 bases in between. The CDR3 sequence is CASSPGTEAFF. CDR3 bases: TGTGCCAGCTCACCAGGCACTGAAGCTTTCTTT.

The table lists this clone with a few counts. Different DNA sequences within this sample yield the same CDR3. The V gene is TRBV5-4, the J gene TRBJ1-2; 10 nucleotides align to TRBD1. Germline CDR1 and CDR2: SGHNT and YYREEE (reference sequence). CDR3 size: 15 residues. Germline trimming cut 3 bases from V and 5 bases from J; bases unmatched to any gene: 7. The CDR3 DNA sequence: TGTGCCAGCAGCTCCACCGGGACAGGGGCATATGGCTACACCTTC. This gives the protein CASSSTGTGAYGYTF.

Of note for this clone: At one boundary the junction diverges from the germline segment, which might be a read error. The chain couples TRBV29-1 to TRBJ2-1; D is possibly TRBD1 (6 bases). From germline, CDR1 is SQVTM and CDR2 ANQGSEA. The CDR3 runs 13 residues. CDR3 nucleotides: TGCAGCGGGAAGAAACAGGGTTACAATAAGCAGTTCTTC. It translates to CSGKKQGYNKQFF.

This chain joins TRBV11-1 and TRBJ1-1; D is ambiguous. Looked up from germline, CDR1 is SGHAT and CDR2 is FQDESV (reference sequence). The V gene lost 4 bases and the J gene lost 2 bases, with 11 bases spanning the gap. The CDR3 spans 14 residues. CDR3 nucleotide sequence: TGTGCCAGCAGCTCCTTGAGGGCCAACACTGAAGCTTTCTTT. Residues: CASSSLRANTEAFF.